Listed below are T cell receptor beta chains from one sample, sequenced in a study of T cells in Graves' hyperthyroidism and ophthalmopathy. TCRdb redid the calling of the multiplex PCR reads with MiXCR, one entry per CDR3 protein. The profile shows about 420,000 distinct CDR3 sequences, about a sixth of them singletons. Sequencing was performed on blood. The origin of the receptors is a woman younger than 30 with Graves' hyperthyroidism. Both conserved end residues are part of each CDR3. D genes are given only for firm matches. Rows may omit the clone size; those that give it use once, few, many or a size class.

clone_size,d_call,j_call,v_call,cdr3_aa,cdr3_nt
many,TRBD1,TRBJ1-2,TRBV20-1,CSARPPTGADNYGYTF,TGCAGTGCTAGACCCCCGACAGGGGCAGACAACTATGGCTACACCTTC
many,.,TRBJ1-1,TRBV12-3/TRBV12-4,CASSRTTGTEAFF,TGTGCCAGCAGTAGAACAACCGGGACCGAAGCTTTCTTT
many,.,TRBJ1-2,TRBV24-1,CATSDPTVPSNYGYTF,TGTGCCACCAGTGATCCGACGGTACCCAGTAACTATGGCTACACCTTC
.,.,TRBJ2-3,TRBV19,CASAPRGSTDTQYF,TGTGCCAGCGCCCCCCGCGGGTCCACAGATACGCAGTATTTT
.,.,TRBJ1-4,TRBV7-9,CASSSRVRNNEKLFF,TGTGCCAGCAGCTCCAGGGTCCGGAATAATGAAAAACTGTTTTTT
.,.,TRBJ2-6,TRBV5-1,CASSRGGDGANVLTF,TGTGCCAGCAGCCGTGGAGGGGATGGGGCCAACGTCCTGACTTTC
many,TRBD2,TRBJ2-1,TRBV27,CASSFGLAGGQQFF,TGTGCCAGCAGTTTTGGACTAGCGGGAGGGCAACAGTTCTTC
many,.,TRBJ1-1,TRBV6-1,CASSATRGGTEAFF,TGTGCCAGCAGTGCGACCAGGGGCGGCACTGAAGCTTTCTTT
.,.,TRBJ2-7,TRBV3-1,CASSQRTASSSYEQYF,TGTGCCAGCAGCCAACGGACAGCCTCTAGCTCCTACGAGCAGTACTTC
.,TRBD2,TRBJ2-1,TRBV20-1,CSASLAGGTSSYNEQFF,TGCAGTGCTAGTCTAGCGGGAGGGACGAGCTCCTACAATGAGCAGTTCTTC